These 30 T cell receptor beta chains came from one sample sequenced in a study of Tregs in tolerant kidney transplant recipients (dated by TCRdb to between 2017 and 2020). Receptor libraries were prepared by the immunoSEQ multiplex PCR assay. What TCRdb holds here is the immuneACCESS table cut down to in-frame rearrangements. Part of the clones is not present; checked against another copy, under half of the missing clones reflect an unresolved V gene, and the others are unexplained. For this sample there are around 230,000 clones; more than 65% appear just once. 0.5% to 0.65% of the sample is held by the ten biggest clonotypes. Sequenced input: CD4+ T cells from blood. The receptors were sampled from a human donor in good health.

The chain carries TRBV29-1 and TRBJ2-3; perhaps TRBD2 as D (6 bases). V lost 7 bases to trimming and J lost 4 bases, with 12 bases between them. There are 12 residues in the CDR3. CDR1 is SQVTM, CDR2 ANQGSEA, per germline. The CDR3 DNA is TGCAGCGGGGGGGAGAGCCCAGATACGCAGTATTTT. Its translation: CSGGESPDTQYF.

A few counts support this clone. This chain joins TRBV18 and TRBJ1-1; unclear D gene. CDR3 length: 13 residues. V lost 2 bases to trimming and J lost 6 bases, with 10 bases between them. Germline V CDR1 and CDR2: KGHSH, LQKENI. The CDR3: CASSPGRRAEAFF. DNA of the CDR3: TGTGCCAGCTCACCAGGGCGGCGGGCTGAAGCTTTCTTT.

A word on this clone: Other DNA sequences in this sample translate to the same CDR3. The chain has TRBV11-2 and TRBJ1-4, with D possibly matching TRBD1 (5 bases). The CDR3 consists of 14 residues. Per the germline V gene, CDR1 is SGHAT and CDR2 is FQNNGV. V dropped 5 bases and J dropped 3 bases, with 10 bases sitting between them. The CDR3 reads CASSRRQSNEKLFF. CDR3 sequence (DNA): TGTGCCAGCAGCCGGCGACAGTCTAATGAAAAACTGTTTTTT.

The chain has TRBV19 and TRBJ1-2; TRBD1 is a possible D gene (6 bases). V shed 6 bases and J shed 1 base, with 27 bases lying between them. Germline-derived CDR1 and CDR2 are LNHDA and SQIVND (reference sequence). This CDR3 region has 19 residues. The CDR3 loop is CASSSRWGEQGLVNYGYTF. In DNA form, the CDR3 reads TGTGCCAGTAGCTCTCGATGGGGCGAACAGGGTCTTGTTAACTATGGCTACACCTTC.

The CDR3 region has the DNA TGTGCCAGCAGCTTACAAGGGATCCGCACAGATACGCAGTATTTT. Translated, it gives CASSLQGIRTDTQYF. The rearrangement uses TRBV7-2 and TRBJ2-3; D not certain. Looked up from germline, CDR1 is SGHTA and CDR2 is FQGNSA. This CDR3 has 15 amino acids. Trimming removed 2 bases at V and 1 base at J, with 10 bases between.

The rearrangement joins TRBV2 to TRBJ1-1; no reliable D call. V was pared by 0 bases and J by 3 bases, with 11 bases between. The CDR3 is 15 amino acids. CDR1 is SNHLY, CDR2 FYNNEI, per germline. The DNA for the CDR3 is TGTGCCAGCAGTGAAGCCCTTTATTCAGACACTGAAGCTTTCTTT. Protein sequence: CASSEALYSDTEAFF.

The CDR3: CASSDLRVNTEAFF. The CDR3 DNA reads as TGTGCCAGCAGTGACCTGAGGGTGAACACTGAAGCTTTCTTT. The chain uses TRBV25-1 and TRBJ1-1, with D unresolved. The germline CDR1 and CDR2 sequences are MGHDK and SYGVNS. The CDR3 loop spans 14 amino acids. The germline V and J ends were trimmed by 3 bases and 0 bases, with 8 bases remaining between them.

The chain carries TRBV4-1 and TRBJ2-2, with D possibly being TRBD2 (5 bases). V was trimmed by 4 bases and J by 4 bases, leaving 13 bases between them. The CDR3 contains 15 residues. The germline V gene encodes CDR1 MGHRA and CDR2 YSYEKL. The CDR3 here is CASSPLVGGTGELFF. CDR3 sequence (DNA): TGCGCCAGCAGCCCATTAGTTGGAGGCACCGGGGAGCTGTTTTTT.

The chain links TRBV5-4 to TRBJ1-1, with TRBD1 identical over 7 bases. The CDR3 spans 14 residues. Germline V gives CDR1 SGHNT, CDR2 YYREEE (reference sequence). V was pared by 5 bases and J by 5 bases, with 9 bases of the junction left unmatched. The CDR3 loop is CASSQQGRRTEAFF. In DNA form, the CDR3 reads TGTGCCAGCAGTCAACAGGGGAGGAGGACTGAAGCTTTCTTT.

This chain uses TRBV10-3 with TRBJ1-2; no firm D call. Trimming removed 4 bases from V and 1 base from J, with 10 bases in between. CDR3 length: 14 amino acids. Germline V gene lookup returns CDR1 ENHRY and CDR2 SYGVKD. CDR3 in DNA: TGTGCCATCAGTGTGGGCAGCCTTAACTATGGCTACACCTTC. This gives the protein CAISVGSLNYGYTF.

V and J are TRBV6-6 and TRBJ1-6, with unresolved D. V lost 2 bases, J lost 7 bases, and 6 bases lay in between. Germline V gene lookup returns CDR1 MNHNY and CDR2 SVGAGI (reference sequence). This CDR3 spans 13 amino acids. The CDR3 region is CASSYEANSPLHF. In DNA form, the CDR3 reads TGTGCCAGCAGTTACGAAGCGAATTCACCCCTCCACTTT.

The V and J genes are TRBV18 and TRBJ1-4; D not certain. CDR3 length: 13 amino acids. CDR1 is KGHSH and CDR2 is LQKENI in the germline V gene. The V end was cut by 0 bases, the J end by 8 bases, with 7 bases between. The CDR3 region is CASSPPRKEKLFF. The CDR3 DNA reads as TGTGCCAGCTCACCACCGAGGAAGGAAAAACTGTTTTTT.

V and J are TRBV5-1 and TRBJ2-5; 11 nucleotides line up with TRBD1. Losses at the gene ends were 2 bases for V and 1 base for J; bases not matched to a gene: 4. The CDR3 consists of 16 residues. Germline-derived CDR1 and CDR2 are SGHRS and YFSETQ. CDR3 nucleotides: TGCGCCAGCAGCTTCGGGACAGGGGGAGTCCAAGAGACCCAGTACTTC. Translated, it gives CASSFGTGGVQETQYF.

The rearrangement uses TRBV5-1 and TRBJ1-1, with D unresolved. Germline-derived CDR1 and CDR2 are SGHRS and YFSETQ. Trimming pared 0 bases from V and 8 bases from J, leaving 5 bases between. The CDR3 spans 11 residues. The chain's CDR3 is CASSLGGEAFF. The CDR3 nucleotides are TGCGCCAGCAGCTTGGGGGGAGAAGCTTTCTTT.

The chain has TRBV18 and TRBJ1-6; no clear D. The ends were cut back, 1 base at V and 7 bases at J, with 11 bases in the middle. The germline CDR1 and CDR2 sequences are KGHSH and LQKENI. The CDR3 consists of 15 residues. The CDR3 loop reads CASSPQTDLNSPLHF. The CDR3 DNA reads as TGTGCCAGCTCACCACAGACGGACCTCAATTCACCCCTCCACTTT.

The chain employs TRBV5-1 and TRBJ1-3; TRBD1 aligns across 7 bases. The CDR3 totals 15 residues. Germline V CDR1 and CDR2: SGHRS, YFSETQ. V trimming: 4 bases; J trimming: 1 base; junction bases outside the gene matches: 5. The CDR3 sequence: CASSPTGLSGNTIYF. CDR3 nucleotides: TGCGCCAGCAGCCCGACAGGGTTATCTGGAAACACCATATATTTT.

This chain links TRBV21-1 with TRBJ1-6. TRBV21-1 is assigned pseudogene status. CDR3 length: 13 amino acids. The CDR3 sequence is CASSNNGNSPLHF. CDR3 in DNA: TGTGCCAGCAGCAACAATGGTAATTCACCCCTCCACTTT.

Comments on this clone: Relative to the germline gene, one junction end is altered; a read error may explain this. The genes are TRBV7-7 and TRBJ2-2, with D perhaps being TRBD1 or TRBD2 (5 bases each). This CDR3 contains 13 residues. Germline V gives CDR1 SSHAT, CDR2 FNYEAQ (reference sequence). The CDR3 loop reads CASSSRDGGELFF. The CDR3 region has the DNA TGTGCTAGCAGCTCCAGGGACGGCGGGGAGCTGTTTTTT.

The V call is TRBV18, the J call TRBJ1-1; a weak D match, TRBD1 (6 bases). The germline gives CDR1 KGHSH, CDR2 LQKENI. The CDR3 has 17 residues. Deletions cut 0 bases from V and 4 bases from J, with 18 bases between. CDR3 in amino acids: CASSPPGRGGVGTEAFF. CDR3 DNA: TGTGCCAGCTCACCACCTGGCAGGGGAGGAGTGGGCACTGAAGCTTTCTTT.

This clone was observed once. V usage is TRBV18 and J usage is TRBJ2-3; 7 bases match TRBD2. Per germline, CDR1 KGHSH and CDR2 LQKENI. V shed 2 bases, J shed 2 bases, and the junction held 4 bases outside the gene matches. This CDR3 has 15 residues. The CDR3 is CASSPAGVITDTQYF. CDR3 DNA: TGTGCCAGCTCACCAGCGGGGGTAATCACAGATACGCAGTATTTT.

The chain combines TRBV6-4 with TRBJ1-2; 10 nucleotides match TRBD1. V shed 5 bases, J shed 0 bases, and the junction held 3 bases outside the gene matches. Germline-derived CDR1 and CDR2 are MRHNA and SNTAGT. This CDR3 has 15 amino acids. CDR3 in amino acids: CASSPGTGANYGYTF. DNA of the CDR3: TGTGCCAGCAGTCCCGGGACAGGGGCTAACTATGGCTACACCTTC.

For this clone: This same CDR3 is encoded by further DNA sequences in the sample. The chain uses TRBV6-5 and TRBJ2-7; 8 positions match TRBD1. This CDR3 has 15 residues. CDR1 and CDR2 from the germline V gene are MNHEY and SVGAGI. With V trimmed by 0 bases and J by 4 bases, 5 bases remained unmatched. In nucleotides, the CDR3 is TGTGCCAGCAGTTACTCCGGGACAGGAGGATACGAGCAGTACTTC. This gives the protein CASSYSGTGGYEQYF.

This chain uses TRBV27 with TRBJ2-1, with 13 bases identical to TRBD2. The V gene end was trimmed by 8 bases and the J gene end by 6 bases; junction bases not matched to a gene: 4. The germline CDR1 and CDR2 sequences are MNHEY and SMNVEV (reference sequence). This CDR3 is 14 amino acids long. The CDR3 DNA is TGTGCCAGCGTCGGACTAGCGGGAGCCAATGAGCAGTTCTTC. It codes for CASVGLAGANEQFF.

This clone was observed once. The chain links TRBV5-3 to TRBJ1-5; 8 nucleotides align to TRBD1. TRBV5-3 is placed among ORFs of uncertain function. The CDR3 totals 18 residues. V lost 0 bases to trimming and J lost 2 bases; unmatched junction nucleotides: 10. This CDR3 reads CARSLAGGERAGNQPQHF. CDR3 nucleotides: TGTGCCAGAAGCTTGGCAGGGGGCGAGAGAGCGGGCAATCAGCCCCAGCATTTT.

J is TRBJ2-5 and V is TRBV2; D call uncertain. V lost 3 bases and J lost 5, with 7 bases in between. The length of the CDR3 is 12 residues. From germline, CDR1 is SNHLY and CDR2 FYNNEI. CDR3 amino acids: CASSDDRETQYF. The CDR3 DNA reads as TGTGCCAGCAGTGATGATCGGGAGACCCAGTACTTC.

The DNA for the CDR3 is TGCGCCAGCAGCCAGAGAGGGGGGACTGAAGCTTTCTTT. This sequence encodes CASSQRGGTEAFF. The chain recombines TRBV4-1 with TRBJ1-1; D possibly corresponds to TRBD1 (6 bases). The V and J ends lost 3 bases and 5 bases respectively, with 10 bases between them. Germline values: CDR1 MGHRA, CDR2 YSYEKL. The CDR3 runs 13 residues.

This chain uses TRBV4-2 with TRBJ2-3, with 7 bases matching TRBD2. CDR1 LGHNA and CDR2 YNFKEQ come from the germline V gene. The junction had 4 bases not matched to a gene; V was cut back by 0 bases and J by 4 bases. CDR3 size: 15 residues. The CDR3 here is CASSQDGGGSDTQYF. CDR3 DNA: TGTGCCAGCAGCCAAGATGGCGGGGGATCAGATACGCAGTATTTT.

The CDR3 nucleotides read TGTGCCAGCAGCACGCACAGGAATGGCTCTGGAAACACCATATATTTT. Translation gives CASSTHRNGSGNTIYF. The chain is built from TRBV11-2 and TRBJ1-3; a possible D gene is TRBD1 (5 bases). Germline V gives CDR1 SGHAT, CDR2 FQNNGV. This CDR3 is built from 16 residues. V lost 5 bases and J lost 0, with 14 bases in between. The variable domain in full, with the rest retrieved from reference TRBV11-2 and TRBJ1-3, is EAGVAQSPRYKIIEKRQSVAFWCNPISGHATLYWYQQILGQGPKLLIQFQNNGVVDDSQLPKDRFSAERLKGVDSTLKIQPAKLEDSAVYLCASSTHRNGSGNTIYFGEGSWLTVV.

The rearrangement joins TRBV2 to TRBJ1-5; D gene ambiguous. The germline CDR1 and CDR2 sequences are SNHLY and FYNNEI. CDR3 length: 13 amino acids. The ends were cut back, 7 bases at V and 0 bases at J, with 7 bases in the middle. The DNA of the CDR3 is TGTGCCAGCATGGCGGATAGCAATCAGCCCCAGCATTTT. This encodes CASMADSNQPQHF.

This sequence joins TRBV19 and TRBJ2-7; TRBD2 matches 13 bases. The CDR3 has 16 amino acids. After removal of 3 bases from V and 5 bases from J, the junction contained 7 bases not matched to a gene. The germline CDR1 and CDR2 sequences are LNHDA and SQIVND (reference sequence). CDR3 bases: TGTGCCAGTAGTATGAGACTAGCGGGAGGAGGCCACGAGCAGTACTTC. This encodes CASSMRLAGGGHEQYF.